This T cell receptor beta chain was captured in a study of T cell responses to AZD1222 COVID-19 vaccine. Regarding the study as a whole: Donors were mostly white British, more females; clonal diversity possibly underestimated. A reported finding is that nearly half of spike-specific TCRs target unmutated variant regions.

Note on this clone: Its specificity is not known.

Between the trimmed V and J ends, which lost 7 bases and 2 bases, there was a span of 10 bases. This CDR3 is 13 amino acids long. From germline, CDR1 is SGHAT and CDR2 FQNNGV. Profiling relied on immunoSEQ multiplex PCR, and the TCRdb table lists in-frame clones only, not all of them. The sample includes more than 150,000 clones, about nine tenths of them seen just once. The input for sequencing was peripheral blood, taken on day 0 of AZD1222 vaccination. The V and J genes are TRBV11-2 and TRBJ2-3; a weak D match, TRBD2 (6 bases). The sequence was obtained from an adult in good health. In DNA form, the CDR3 reads TGTGCCAGCAACCGGGGGAACACAGATACGCAGTATTTT. It encodes CASNRGNTDTQYF.